Sequencing of this T cell receptor beta chain was carried out in a study of shared clonotypes between healthy human individuals. General observations from the study: Relative to clonotypes present in all four donors, those not shared had lower generation probabilities. Clonotype sharing among donors, it was expected, would be affected by sequencing depth.

Trimming at V came to 1 base and at J to 5 bases, leaving 3 bases not matched to a gene. The CDR3 extends over 13 amino acids. Germline V gene sequence: CDR1 GTSNPN, CDR2 SVGIG (reference sequence). This clone was found many times. Its matching antigen is unknown. Produced via immunoSEQ multiplex PCR; TCRdb's table is partial and in-frame only. The profile shows 650,000 to 750,000 clones, about two thirds of them singletons. Healthy HIV-negative adults with no recent acute infections or vaccinations were recruited as donors. Specimen: memory CD4+ T cells sorted from blood. Subset given: CD45RA-negative fraction. J is TRBJ2-3 and V is TRBV30; 7 positions match TRBD2. This TCR was recovered from a woman aged 30 to 39 in good health. The CDR3 DNA follows: TGTGCCTGGAGTGGCGTAGCGGGAGATACGCAGTATTTT. It specifies CAWSGVAGDTQYF.